A single sample gave rise to the 19 T cell receptor beta chains below, sequenced in a study of CD8 T cells in Susac syndrome. A quantity of about 0.5 to 1 ug RNA underwent reverse transcription using random hexamers. TCRdb analysed the immunoSEQ multiplex PCR reads with MiXCR anew, one entry per CDR3 protein. This table holds tens of thousands of distinct CDR3 sequences, just under 95% found once. Material: CD4+ T cells from PBMCs. These TCRs come from a human donor with Susac syndrome.

This chain joins TRBV11-2 and TRBJ2-7; D may be TRBD1 or TRBD2 (5 bases each). The length of the CDR3 is 15 residues. CDR1 is SGHAT, CDR2 FQNNGV, per germline. V was shortened by 5 bases and J by 4 bases, with 18 bases between the two germline ends. CDR3 amino acids: CASSRTWDVTYEQYF. For the CDR3, the DNA is TGTGCCAGCAGCCGAACGTGGGACGTTACTTACGAGCAGTACTTC.

The chain recombines TRBV4-1 with TRBJ1-6; 11 bases fit TRBD1. With V trimmed by 4 bases and J by 10 bases, 6 bases remained unmatched. Germline V lookup: CDR1 MGHRA, CDR2 YSYEKL. The CDR3 is 15 residues long. CDR3 region: CASSRGQGGYSPLHF. As DNA, the CDR3 is TGCGCCAGCAGCCGGGGACAGGGGGGATACTCACCCCTCCACTTT.

V is TRBV28 and J is TRBJ2-5; TRBD2 agrees at 12 bases. This CDR3 region has 17 residues. Germline loops: CDR1 MDHEN, CDR2 SYDVKM. The V and J ends lost 3 bases and 5 bases, in that order; junction bases with no gene match: 10. Here the CDR3 DNA reads TGTGCCAGCAGTTTTCCCCTAGCGGGGGGGCCGGGGGAGACCCAGTACTTC. Its protein product is CASSFPLAGGPGETQYF.

V gene TRBV3-1 combines with J gene TRBJ2-1; D possibly corresponds to TRBD1 (6 bases). In germline, CDR1 is LGHDT, CDR2 YNNKEL (reference sequence). Trimming took 0 bases from V and 8 from J, leaving 11 bases between them. CDR3 length: 14 amino acids. The CDR3 region has the DNA TGTGCCAGCAGCCAAGATCTCAGGGGCGATGAGCAGTTCTTC. Protein product: CASSQDLRGDEQFF.

The V gene is TRBV4-3, the J gene TRBJ1-4; D not certain. The CDR3 contains 13 residues. Germline CDR1 reads LGHNA; CDR2 reads YSLEER. With 4 bases removed from V and 8 bases from J, the gap between germline ends came to 11 bases. CDR3 sequence: CASSLGSGEKLFF. For the CDR3, the DNA is TGCGCCAGCAGCCTGGGATCGGGAGAAAAACTGTTTTTT.

The CDR3 spells CATSRRDRGEKLFF. CDR3 bases: TGTGCCACCAGCCGCCGGGACAGGGGAGAAAAACTGTTTTTT. The rearrangement links TRBV15 to TRBJ1-4, with 10 bases lining up with TRBD1. This CDR3 is 14 amino acids long. Germline lookup yields CDR1 LNHNV and CDR2 YYDKDF (reference sequence). Trimming took 5 bases from V and 8 from J; bases not matched to a gene: 5. Combining the CDR3 with reference TRBV15 and TRBJ1-4 gives the whole variable domain DAMVIQNPRYQVTQFGKPVTLSCSQTLNHNVMYWYQQKSSQAPKLLFHYYDKDFNNEADTPDNFQSRRPNTSFCFLDIRSPGLGDTAMYLCATSRRDRGEKLFFGSGTQLSVL.

The genes are TRBV14 and TRBJ1-6, with unresolved D. The CDR3 is 12 amino acids. The germline V and J ends were trimmed by 9 bases and 8 bases, with 11 bases remaining between them. Germline V lookup: CDR1 SGHDN, CDR2 FVKESK. The CDR3 spells CASPTIDSPLHF. Here the CDR3 DNA reads TGTGCCAGTCCCACGATTGATTCACCCCTCCACTTT. Based on the CDR3 plus reference TRBV14 and TRBJ1-6, the full variable domain is EAGVTQFPSHSVIEKGQTVTLRCDPISGHDNLYWYRRVMGKEIKFLLHFVKESKQDESGMPNNRFLAERTGGTYSTLKVQPAELEDSGVYFCASPTIDSPLHFGNGTRLTVT.

The chain employs TRBV10-2 and TRBJ1-5; D not certain. CDR1 and CDR2 from the germline V gene are WSHSY and SAAADI. This CDR3 is built from 16 residues. The V end lost 0 bases, the J end lost 0 bases, and 9 bases lay between the germline ends. For the CDR3, the DNA is TGCGCCAGCAGTGAGTCAGCGGGAGATAGCAATCAGCCCCAGCATTTT. Encoded protein: CASSESAGDSNQPQHF.

V is TRBV3-1 and J is TRBJ1-2; D unresolved. The V and J ends lost 3 bases and 2 bases respectively, with 10 bases between them. Germline lookup yields CDR1 LGHDT and CDR2 YNNKEL (reference sequence). The CDR3 contains 14 residues. CDR3 amino acids: CASSHGGPNYGYTF. CDR3 nucleotide sequence: TGTGCCAGCAGCCATGGCGGACCCAACTATGGCTACACCTTC.

The rearrangement uses TRBV30 and TRBJ1-4, with D possibly matching TRBD1 (6 bases). This CDR3 is 13 amino acids long. Between the trimmed V and J ends, which lost 4 bases and 2 bases, there was a span of 8 bases. The germline gives CDR1 GTSNPN, CDR2 SVGIG (reference sequence). This chain's CDR3 is CAWIQGTNEKLFF. CDR3 nucleotide sequence: TGTGCCTGGATCCAGGGGACTAATGAAAAACTGTTTTTT.

The chain has TRBV28 and TRBJ2-7; no clear D. This CDR3 is built from 12 residues. From germline, CDR1 is MDHEN and CDR2 SYDVKM. Between the trimmed V and J ends, which lost 2 bases and 4 bases, there was a span of 6 bases. Here the CDR3 reads CASSLRTYEQYF. The CDR3 nucleotides are TGTGCCAGCAGTTTACGAACATACGAGCAGTACTTC.

V gene TRBV4-3 combines with J gene TRBJ2-3, with 8 positions matching TRBD1. Looked up from germline, CDR1 is LGHNA and CDR2 is YSLEER. V lost 0 bases to trimming and J lost 2 bases; unmatched junction nucleotides: 13. This CDR3 region has 19 residues. The CDR3 DNA is TGCGCCAGCAGCCAAGAGGCCAGGGGGCGATCCCACACCACAGATACGCAGTATTTT. It encodes CASSQEARGRSHTTDTQYF.

The chain has TRBV29-1 and TRBJ2-7, with 7 nucleotides matching TRBD2. Germline assignment: CDR1 SQVTM and CDR2 ANQGSEA. Trimming took 4 bases from V and 6 from J; bases not matched to a gene: 3. The CDR3 runs to 11 residues. CDR3 amino acids: CSVGAGIEQYF. The CDR3 bases are TGCAGCGTTGGAGCGGGGATCGAGCAGTACTTC.

The chain recombines TRBV30 with TRBJ1-1; D unresolved. The CDR3 contains 12 residues. Trimming shortened V by 0 bases and J by 4 bases, and 6 bases separated the two germline ends. Looked up from germline, CDR1 is GTSNPN and CDR2 is SVGIG (reference sequence). The CDR3 spells CAWSVLITEAFF. CDR3 DNA: TGTGCCTGGAGTGTACTGATCACTGAAGCTTTCTTT.

This sequence joins TRBV27 and TRBJ2-7; TRBD1 aligns across 11 bases. The CDR3 has 15 residues. The junction had 6 bases not matched to a gene; V was cut back by 5 bases and J by 3 bases. Germline V CDR1 and CDR2: MNHEY, SMNVEV (reference sequence). CDR3 coding DNA: TGTGCCAGCAGTCCCAGGGGGACAGGGGGCTACGAGCAGTACTTC. It encodes CASSPRGTGGYEQYF.

The chain carries TRBV29-1 and TRBJ2-2, with 10 bases that match TRBD1. V shed 7 bases and J 3 bases; nucleotides not matched to a gene: 2. CDR1 and CDR2 from the germline V gene are SQVTM and ANQGSEA. CDR3 length: 13 amino acids. CDR3 amino acids: CSADRGYTGELFF. The CDR3 DNA follows: TGCAGCGCGGACAGGGGGTACACCGGGGAGCTGTTTTTT.

V is TRBV30 and J is TRBJ2-5; D is possibly TRBD2 (6 bases). V lost 5 bases to trimming and J lost 4 bases, with 11 bases between them. This CDR3 is 12 amino acids long. Germline CDR1 GTSNPN, CDR2 SVGIG (reference sequence). The CDR3 protein is CAWGLRGETQYF. CDR3 coding DNA: TGTGCCTGGGGACTACGAGGAGAGACCCAGTACTTC.

This chain joins TRBV19 and TRBJ2-7; no clear D gene. CDR3 length: 10 amino acids. CDR1 LNHDA and CDR2 SQIVND come from the germline V gene (reference sequence). CDR3 DNA sequence: TGTGCGTGGGGTTCCTACGAGCAGTACTTC. It is translated as CAWGSYEQYF. Based on the CDR3 plus reference TRBV19 and TRBJ2-7, the full variable domain is DGGITQSPKYLFRKEGQNVTLSCEQNLNHDAMYWYRQDPGQGLRLIYYSQIVNDFQKGDIAEGYSVSREKKESFPLTVTSAQKNPTAFYLCAWGSYEQYFGPGTRLTVT.

The chain joins TRBV5-1 to TRBJ1-2; D may be TRBD1 (5 bases). V gave up 4 bases and J gave up 2 bases, with 15 bases separating them. There are 15 residues in the CDR3. CDR1 and CDR2 (germline): SGHRS, YFSETQ. CDR3 loop: CASSPGRGTNYGYTF. The CDR3 DNA follows: TGCGCCAGCAGCCCAGGTAGAGGGACGAACTATGGCTACACCTTC.